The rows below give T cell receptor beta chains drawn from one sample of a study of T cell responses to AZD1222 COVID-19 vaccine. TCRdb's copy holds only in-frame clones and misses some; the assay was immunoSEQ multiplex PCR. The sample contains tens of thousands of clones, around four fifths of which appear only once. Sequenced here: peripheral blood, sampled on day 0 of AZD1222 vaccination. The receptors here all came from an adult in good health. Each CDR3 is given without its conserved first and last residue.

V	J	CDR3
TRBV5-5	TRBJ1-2	ASSWTAQGGYGYT
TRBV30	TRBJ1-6	AWRWDSGIGPLH
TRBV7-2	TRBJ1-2	ASSPRGTGMGYGYT
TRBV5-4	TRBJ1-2	ASSLERGYGYT
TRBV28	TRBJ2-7	ASSELAGGTYEQY
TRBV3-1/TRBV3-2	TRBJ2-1	ASSRALGLEQF
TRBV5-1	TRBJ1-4	ASSLATGANEKLF
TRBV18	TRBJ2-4	ASSPPARENIQY
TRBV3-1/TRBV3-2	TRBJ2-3	ASSQRQTDTQY
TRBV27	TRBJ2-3	ASRPATGKQY
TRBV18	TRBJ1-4	ASLRGLNEKLF
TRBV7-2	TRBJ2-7	ASSPRPGAVSSYEQY
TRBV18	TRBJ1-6	ASSPYSNNSKFH
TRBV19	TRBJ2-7	ASRGGQGYEQY
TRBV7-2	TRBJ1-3	ASSLGGPGGDTIY
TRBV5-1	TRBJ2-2	ASRTGTGTTGELF
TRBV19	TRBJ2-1	ASSISLAGDSSYNEQF
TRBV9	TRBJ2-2	ASSVEGVSTGELF
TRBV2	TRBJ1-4	ASSGTGGGGEKLF
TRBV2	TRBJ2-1	ASSKDSYNEQF
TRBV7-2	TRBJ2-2	ASSSYLRGGAGELF
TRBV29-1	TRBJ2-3	SLGLAGDTQY
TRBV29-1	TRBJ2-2	SVRDEGDTGELF
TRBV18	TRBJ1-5	ASSPRSSQPQH
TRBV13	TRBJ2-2	ARFPRDRGAGELF
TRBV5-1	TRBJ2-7	ASSLDPSSYEQY
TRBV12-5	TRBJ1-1	ASGPRNTEAF
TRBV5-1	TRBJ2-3	ASSVPGQDTQY
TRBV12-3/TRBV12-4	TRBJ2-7	ASSGGQFYEQY